The clone carrying this T cell receptor (beta chain) was picked up a small number of times. Its antigen is as yet unknown. CD4+ and CD8+ T cells were sorted from PBMCs stained for CD3, CD4 and CD8. Reverse transcribed after extraction, RNA yielded cDNA as the sequencing template. The data were produced by immunoSEQ multiplex PCR, yet TCRdb's version contains in-frame clones alone and is incomplete. The table has over 90,000 clones, around 59% seen once; the top ten hold 8.5% to 10%. The data derive from a study of CD8+ T cells in alopecia areata. Study outcomes and limitations: Scalp samples also yield sequences from resident alphabeta T cells of normal skin.

Germline CDR1 is SQVTM and CDR2 is ANQGSEA. The length of the CDR3 is 14 residues. Losses at the gene ends were 6 bases for V and 2 bases for J; bases not matched to a gene: 3. This chain uses TRBV29-1 with TRBJ2-2, with 10 bases matching TRBD1. The sample comprised CD4+ T cells sorted from blood. This clonotype was obtained from a human donor in good health. CDR3: CSVGTGVNTGELFF. CDR3 DNA: TGCAGCGTCGGGACAGGGGTTAACACCGGGGAGCTGTTTTTT.